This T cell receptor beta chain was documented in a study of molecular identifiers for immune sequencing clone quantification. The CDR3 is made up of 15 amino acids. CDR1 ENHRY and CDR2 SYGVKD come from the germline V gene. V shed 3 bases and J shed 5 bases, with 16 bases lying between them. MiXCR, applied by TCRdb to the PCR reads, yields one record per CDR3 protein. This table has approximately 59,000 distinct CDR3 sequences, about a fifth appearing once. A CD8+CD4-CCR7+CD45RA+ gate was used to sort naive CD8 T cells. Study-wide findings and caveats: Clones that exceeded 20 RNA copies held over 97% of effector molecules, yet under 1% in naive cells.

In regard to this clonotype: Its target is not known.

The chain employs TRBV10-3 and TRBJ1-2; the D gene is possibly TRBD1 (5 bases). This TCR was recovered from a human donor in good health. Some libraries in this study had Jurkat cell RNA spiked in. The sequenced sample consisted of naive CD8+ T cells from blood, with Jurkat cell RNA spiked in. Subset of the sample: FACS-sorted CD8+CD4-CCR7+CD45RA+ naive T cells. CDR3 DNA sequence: TGTGCCATCAGTGACCCGGGGGGAAGTGGGTATGGCTACACCTTC. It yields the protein CAISDPGGSGYGYTF.